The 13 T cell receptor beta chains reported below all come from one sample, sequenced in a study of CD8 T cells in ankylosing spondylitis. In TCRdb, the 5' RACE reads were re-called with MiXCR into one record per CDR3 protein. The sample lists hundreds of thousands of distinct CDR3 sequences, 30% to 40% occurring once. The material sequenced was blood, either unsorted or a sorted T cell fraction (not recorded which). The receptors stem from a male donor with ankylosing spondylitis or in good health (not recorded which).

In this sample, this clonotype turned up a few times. DNA of the CDR3: TGTGCCAGCAGCCCAGGATTAAAACCGAACACCGGGGAGCTGTTTTTT. The encoded protein is CASSPGLKPNTGELFF. The rearrangement joins TRBV11-2 to TRBJ2-2, with unresolved D. Germline V gene lookup returns CDR1 SGHAT and CDR2 FQNNGV. The CDR3 is 16 amino acids. V lost 5 bases and J 0 bases, leaving 13 bases between the germline ends.

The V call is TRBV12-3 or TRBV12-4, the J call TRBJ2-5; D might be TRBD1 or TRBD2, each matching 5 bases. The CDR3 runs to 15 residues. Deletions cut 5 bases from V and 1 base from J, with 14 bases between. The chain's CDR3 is CASSIDPGTQETQYF. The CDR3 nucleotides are TGTGCCAGCAGTATCGACCCCGGGACCCAAGAGACCCAGTACTTC.

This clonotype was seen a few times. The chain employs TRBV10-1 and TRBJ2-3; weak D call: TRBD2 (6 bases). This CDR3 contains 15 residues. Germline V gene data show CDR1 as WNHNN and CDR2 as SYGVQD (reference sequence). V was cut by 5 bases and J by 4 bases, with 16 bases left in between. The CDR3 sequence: CASSKIREDPDTQYF. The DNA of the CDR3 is TGCGCCAGCAGTAAAATCAGGGAGGACCCAGATACGCAGTATTTT.

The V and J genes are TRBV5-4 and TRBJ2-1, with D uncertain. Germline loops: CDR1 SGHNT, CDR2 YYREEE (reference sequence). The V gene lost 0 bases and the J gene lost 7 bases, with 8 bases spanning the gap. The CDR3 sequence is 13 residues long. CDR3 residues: CASSLVQFNEQFF. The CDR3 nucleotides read TGTGCCAGCAGCTTGGTGCAATTTAATGAGCAGTTCTTC.

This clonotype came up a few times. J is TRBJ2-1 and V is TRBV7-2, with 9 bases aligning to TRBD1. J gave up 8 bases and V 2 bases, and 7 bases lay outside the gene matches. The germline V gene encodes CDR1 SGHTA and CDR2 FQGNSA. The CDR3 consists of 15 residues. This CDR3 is CASSLLGTGFHEQFF. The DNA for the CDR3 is TGTGCCAGCAGCTTACTCGGGACAGGGTTCCATGAGCAGTTCTTC.

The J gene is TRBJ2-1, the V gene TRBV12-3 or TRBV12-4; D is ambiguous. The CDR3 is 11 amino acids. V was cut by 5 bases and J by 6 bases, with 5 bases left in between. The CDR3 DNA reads TGTGCCAGCAGTGAGGTCAATGAGCAGTTCTTC. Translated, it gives CASSEVNEQFF.

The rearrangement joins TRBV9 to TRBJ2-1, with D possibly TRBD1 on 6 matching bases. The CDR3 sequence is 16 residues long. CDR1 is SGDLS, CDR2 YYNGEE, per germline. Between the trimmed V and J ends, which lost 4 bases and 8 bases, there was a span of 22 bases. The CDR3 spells CASSSPRAGVFDEQFF. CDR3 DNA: TGTGCCAGCAGCTCCCCCAGGGCAGGGGTCTTCGATGAGCAGTTCTTC. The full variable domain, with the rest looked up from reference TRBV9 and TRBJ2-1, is DSGVTQTPKHLITATGQRVTLRCSPRSGDLSVYWYQQSLDQGLQFLIQYYNGEERAKGNILERFSAQQFPDLHSELNLSSLELGDSALYFCASSSPRAGVFDEQFFGPGTRLTVL.

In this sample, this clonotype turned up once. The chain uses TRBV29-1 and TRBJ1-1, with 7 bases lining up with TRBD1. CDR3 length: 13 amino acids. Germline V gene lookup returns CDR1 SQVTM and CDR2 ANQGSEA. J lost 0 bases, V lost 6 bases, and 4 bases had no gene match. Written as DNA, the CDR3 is TGCAGCGTGGGGACAGCTATGAACACTGAAGCTTTCTTT. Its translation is CSVGTAMNTEAFF. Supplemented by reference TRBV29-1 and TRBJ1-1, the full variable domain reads SAVISQKPSRDICQRGTSLTIQCQVDSQVTMMFWYRQQPGQSLTLIATANQGSEATYESGFVIDKFPISRPNLTFSTLTVSNMSPEDSSIYLCSVGTAMNTEAFFGQGTRLTVV.

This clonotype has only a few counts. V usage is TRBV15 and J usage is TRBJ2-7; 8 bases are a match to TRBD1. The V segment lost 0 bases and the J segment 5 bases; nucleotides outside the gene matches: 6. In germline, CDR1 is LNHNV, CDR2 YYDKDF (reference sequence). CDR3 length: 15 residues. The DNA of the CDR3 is TGTGCCACCAGCAGAGACCGGACAGGGAGCGACGAGCAGTACTTC. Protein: CATSRDRTGSDEQYF.

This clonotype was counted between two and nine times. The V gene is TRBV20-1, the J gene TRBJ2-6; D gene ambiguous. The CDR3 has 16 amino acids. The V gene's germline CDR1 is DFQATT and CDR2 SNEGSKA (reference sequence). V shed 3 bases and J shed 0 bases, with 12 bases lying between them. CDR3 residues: CSARVAYSSGANVLTF. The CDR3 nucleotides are TGCAGTGCTAGGGTGGCATATAGCTCTGGGGCCAACGTCCTGACTTTC.

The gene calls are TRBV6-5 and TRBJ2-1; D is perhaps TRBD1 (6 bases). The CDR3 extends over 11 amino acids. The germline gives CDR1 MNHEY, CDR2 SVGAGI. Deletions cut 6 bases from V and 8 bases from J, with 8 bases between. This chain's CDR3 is CASSRGHEQFF. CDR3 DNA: TGTGCCAGCAGCAGGGGTCATGAGCAGTTCTTC.

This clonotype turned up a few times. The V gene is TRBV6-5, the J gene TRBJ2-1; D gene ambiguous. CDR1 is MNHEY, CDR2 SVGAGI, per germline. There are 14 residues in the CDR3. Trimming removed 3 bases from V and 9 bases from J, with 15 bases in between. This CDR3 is CASSYGSGPVEQFF. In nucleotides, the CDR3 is TGTGCCAGCAGTTATGGAAGTGGGCCGGTTGAGCAGTTCTTC.

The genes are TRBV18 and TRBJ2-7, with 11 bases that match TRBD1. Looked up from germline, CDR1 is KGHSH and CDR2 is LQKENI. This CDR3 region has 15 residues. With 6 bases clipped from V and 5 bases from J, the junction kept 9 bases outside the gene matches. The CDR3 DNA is TGTGCCAGCTCTCTCGGACAGGGGGCAAGCCACGAGCAGTACTTC. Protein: CASSLGQGASHEQYF.